Below are 21 T cell receptor beta chains sequenced from a single sample in a study of vaccination and CD4 T cells after COVID-19. TCRdb passed the PCR reads through MiXCR, listing each CDR3 protein once. The sample lists about 20,000 distinct CDR3 sequences, approximately 60% seen once, with 1.1% in the top ten. The sample consisted of CD4+ T cells from blood, taken after SARS-CoV-2 vaccination. The receptor set was obtained from a human donor who had recovered from COVID-19.

The chain employs TRBV7-9 and TRBJ2-1; possibly TRBD2 for D (6 bases). The ends were cut back, 4 bases at V and 0 bases at J, with 13 bases in the middle. There are 16 residues in the CDR3. Germline V CDR1 and CDR2: SEHNR, FQNEAQ (reference sequence). The CDR3 here is CASSYRTGSSYNEQFF. The CDR3 bases are TGTGCCAGCAGCTACCGGACCGGGAGCTCCTACAATGAGCAGTTCTTC.

The V and J genes are TRBV12-3 or TRBV12-4 and TRBJ2-5, with D possibly being TRBD2 (5 bases). V lost 1 base to trimming and J lost 5 bases, with 11 bases between them. The CDR3 extends over 14 amino acids. Here the CDR3 reads CASSLGAGGETQYF. The CDR3 DNA reads TGTGCCAGCAGTTTAGGAGCAGGAGGTGAGACCCAGTACTTC.

This sequence joins TRBV4-3 and TRBJ2-3, with 10 bases matching TRBD2. From germline, CDR1 is LGHNA and CDR2 YSLEER. The CDR3 has 17 amino acids. Unmatched junction bases numbered 11, after V lost 4 bases and J lost 4 bases. The CDR3 coding sequence is TGCGCCAGCAGCCCTCCGAGGCTAGCGGGAGCTGCAGATACGCAGTATTTT. This encodes CASSPPRLAGAADTQYF.

The chain joins TRBV27 to TRBJ2-7, with 7 positions matching TRBD1. V gave up 5 bases and J gave up 2 bases; unmatched junction bases: 3. The CDR3 spans 13 residues. The germline gives CDR1 MNHEY, CDR2 SMNVEV (reference sequence). The CDR3 spells CASSRTGPYEQYF. DNA of the CDR3: TGTGCCAGCAGTCGGACAGGACCCTACGAGCAGTACTTC.

The CDR3 loop is CASSLRQGGSETQYF. The CDR3 bases are TGTGCCAGCAGTTTAAGACAGGGTGGATCAGAGACCCAGTACTTC. The chain has TRBV12-3 or TRBV12-4 and TRBJ2-5; 7 nucleotides match TRBD1. This CDR3 is 15 amino acids long. J lost 4 bases, V lost 2 bases, and 7 bases had no gene match.

The V gene is TRBV5-1, the J gene TRBJ1-2; the D gene is possibly TRBD1 (6 bases). Between the trimmed V and J ends, which lost 3 bases and 6 bases, there was a span of 15 bases. The CDR3 covers 14 residues. CDR1 is SGHRS, CDR2 YFSETQ, per germline. The CDR3 protein is CASSYGLQGDGYTF. The CDR3 DNA is TGCGCCAGCAGCTACGGATTACAGGGCGATGGCTACACCTTC.

This clonotype was seen a few times. The V call is TRBV20-1, the J call TRBJ1-2; D remains unclear. The CDR3 covers 16 residues. V lost 1 base to trimming and J lost 0 bases, with 15 bases between them. CDR1 DFQATT and CDR2 SNEGSKA come from the germline V gene (reference sequence). CDR3 DNA: TGCAGTGCTAGAGTGGAGAAGTACCCCTCTAACTATGGCTACACCTTC. It translates to CSARVEKYPSNYGYTF.

This chain links TRBV2 with TRBJ2-1; 10 bases align to TRBD2. This CDR3 comprises 17 residues. Unmatched junction bases numbered 11, after V lost 6 bases and J lost 3 bases. CDR1 and CDR2 (germline): SNHLY, FYNNEI. The CDR3 loop reads CASRGKALAGGYNEQFF. CDR3 coding DNA: TGTGCCAGCAGGGGGAAGGCGTTAGCGGGGGGCTACAATGAGCAGTTCTTC.

The CDR3 bases are TGTGCCAGCAGTTACTTCCAGGGTAGCCACGAGCAGTACTTC. This translates into CASSYFQGSHEQYF. This chain connects TRBV6-5 to TRBJ2-7; perhaps TRBD1 as D (5 bases). The V end lost 1 base, the J end lost 5 bases, and 12 bases lay between the germline ends. This CDR3 contains 14 residues. Germline loops: CDR1 MNHEY, CDR2 SVGAGI.

J is TRBJ1-5 and V is TRBV29-1, with D possibly being TRBD1 (6 bases). The CDR3 totals 14 residues. Germline values: CDR1 SQVTM, CDR2 ANQGSEA. V lost 5 bases, J lost 6 bases, and 17 bases lay in between. The CDR3 DNA reads as TGCAGCGTTCGTCGCGGGGGGGGCGGTCAGCCCCAGCATTTT. It codes for CSVRRGGGGQPQHF.

The CDR3 loop reads CATRTSIHEQFF. The CDR3 bases are TGTGCCACCCGGACTAGTATCCATGAGCAGTTCTTC. The chain links TRBV6-2 or TRBV6-3 to TRBJ2-1; 7 positions match TRBD2. This CDR3 has 12 amino acids. With V trimmed by 10 bases and J by 8 bases, 8 bases remained unmatched. Germline V gene data show CDR1 as MNHEY and CDR2 as SVGEGT.

The gene calls are TRBV6-4 and TRBJ2-3, with 8 bases identical to TRBD2. CDR3 size: 15 residues. J lost 6 bases, V lost 3 bases, and 8 bases had no gene match. Germline V CDR1 and CDR2: MRHNA, SNTAGT. The CDR3 nucleotides read TGTGCCAGCAGTGAGGGGCGGGAGGTGACGGATACGCAGTATTTT. This sequence encodes CASSEGREVTDTQYF.

The CDR3 DNA reads TGCAGTGCTAGAGATGTCCAGGGCCAAGAGACCCAGTACTTC. This encodes CSARDVQGQETQYF. The V gene is TRBV20-1, the J gene TRBJ2-5, with D maybe TRBD1 (5 bases). Per the germline V gene, CDR1 is DFQATT and CDR2 is SNEGSKA (reference sequence). CDR3 length: 14 residues. V was trimmed by 0 bases and J by 1 base, leaving 9 bases between them.

J is TRBJ2-3 and V is TRBV12-3 or TRBV12-4; 8 bases align to TRBD1. The V and J ends lost 1 base and 6 bases, in that order; junction bases with no gene match: 9. The CDR3 covers 16 residues. The CDR3 region is CASSLEGPGGRDTQYF. The CDR3, as DNA: TGTGCCAGCAGTTTAGAAGGGCCAGGGGGCAGGGATACGCAGTATTTT.

V and J are TRBV21-1 and TRBJ2-5. TRBV21-1 is recorded as a pseudogene. CDR3 length: 14 residues. The CDR3 reads CASSKLEYQETQYF. The CDR3 DNA reads TGTGCCAGCAGCAAACTTGAGTACCAAGAGACCCAGTACTTC.

The chain is built from TRBV28 and TRBJ1-5; no clear D. Trimming took off 6 bases at V and 7 bases at J, with 19 bases between the two ends. This CDR3 has 15 amino acids. The germline V gene encodes CDR1 MDHEN and CDR2 SYDVKM. CDR3 in amino acids: CASSYAKAGNQPQHF. CDR3 coding DNA: TGTGCCAGCAGCTACGCAAAGGCGGGTAACCAGCCCCAGCATTTT.

This chain joins TRBV6-1 and TRBJ2-7; possibly TRBD2 for D (5 bases). V was pared by 5 bases and J by 3 bases, with 8 bases between. CDR1 and CDR2 (germline): MNHNS, SASEGT. The CDR3 sequence is 12 residues long. The CDR3 DNA follows: TGTGCCAGCAGTCCCGGGGTCTACGAGCAGTACTTC. It is translated as CASSPGVYEQYF.

The V gene is TRBV6-1, the J gene TRBJ1-5; TRBD1 is a possible D gene (6 bases). The CDR3 has 17 residues. CDR1 and CDR2 from the germline V gene are MNHNS and SASEGT. The germline V and J ends were trimmed by 6 bases and 0 bases, with 18 bases remaining between them. The CDR3, as DNA: TGTGCCAGCAGGCCAATGGACAGTGCCTATAGCAATCAGCCCCAGCATTTT. This gives the protein CASRPMDSAYSNQPQHF.

This clonotype was seen only a few times. This chain links TRBV7-2 with TRBJ2-7; TRBD2 matches 8 bases. CDR3 length: 13 residues. The V gene's germline CDR1 is SGHTA and CDR2 FQGNSA. The J segment lost 2 bases and the V segment lost 8 bases, leaving 5 bases of the junction unmatched. CDR3 DNA sequence: TGTGCCAGCGGGATAGCGGGACCCTACGAGCAGTACTTC. Its translation: CASGIAGPYEQYF.

This sequence joins TRBV24-1 and TRBJ2-3, with D unclear. Looked up from germline, CDR1 is KGHDR and CDR2 is SFDVKD. V was trimmed by 10 bases and J by 6 bases, leaving 10 bases between them. The CDR3 sequence is 11 residues long. The CDR3: CATKQSDTQYF. As DNA, the CDR3 is TGTGCCACAAAACAGAGTGATACGCAGTATTTT.

This clonotype was recorded a few times. The chain has TRBV20-1 and TRBJ2-3; possibly TRBD2 for D (6 bases). The germline V gene encodes CDR1 DFQATT and CDR2 SNEGSKA (reference sequence). The CDR3 is made up of 17 amino acids. V was pared by 3 bases and J by 4 bases, with 23 bases between. CDR3 DNA: TGCAGTGCTAGCTATCCCACTAGGGACTTACAGGCAGATACGCAGTATTTT. Protein: CSASYPTRDLQADTQYF.